This T cell receptor (beta chain) was recovered during a study of cytomegalovirus exposure and HLA in healthy donors. Study conclusions and caveats: High sensitivity and specificity were reportedly achieved when the classifier diagnosed cytomegalovirus status.

The donors formed part of the 120-subject validation cohort, distinct from the approximately 630-subject first cohort. The germline V gene encodes CDR1 SGHTA and CDR2 FQGNSA. Trimming left V 1 base short and J 6 bases short, with 10 bases between. This CDR3 comprises 13 residues. A word on this clone: Its target is not known. The same CDR3 also results from other DNA sequences found in this sample.

Clones were read by immunoSEQ multiplex PCR, and TCRdb kept only the in-frame ones, dropping some. The sample has approximately 210,000 clones; almost 90% are singletons. Sequenced material: PBMCs. The J gene is TRBJ2-7, the V gene TRBV7-2; weak D call: TRBD1 (6 bases). The sequence was collected from a woman aged 18-29 years in good health and CMV-seronegative. CDR3 sequence (DNA): TGTGCCAGCAGCTTAGACAGGGTCGGCGAGCAGTACTTC. Its translation: CASSLDRVGEQYF.